Shown below are 26 T cell receptor beta chains from a single sample sequenced in a study of T cells in Graves' hyperthyroidism and ophthalmopathy. The source material, RNA transcripts, was used to amplify TCR beta CDR3 regions. A set of HTBI primers served as the primers for a first-round RT-PCR of the TCR CDR3. TCRdb analysed the multiplex PCR reads with MiXCR anew, one entry per CDR3 protein. The sample has about 690,000 distinct CDR3 sequences; 15% to 20% are singletons. The sequencing input was blood. All receptors come from a middle-aged man with Graves' hyperthyroidism.

This chain connects TRBV5-1 to TRBJ1-4, with no clear D. This CDR3 comprises 15 residues. Between the trimmed V and J ends, which lost 1 base and 7 bases, there was a span of 14 bases. Germline loops: CDR1 SGHRS, CDR2 YFSETQ. The CDR3 loop is CASSLRRAEGEKLFF. The CDR3 region has the DNA TGCGCCAGCAGCTTGAGAAGGGCGGAGGGTGAAAAACTGTTTTTT.

The CDR3 reads CASSGDGGGRETQYF. The CDR3 DNA is TGTGCCAGTAGTGGGGACGGAGGGGGTCGGGAGACCCAGTACTTC. V usage is TRBV19 and J usage is TRBJ2-5; perhaps D is TRBD1 or TRBD2 (6 bases each). The CDR3 runs 15 residues. The V gene lost 5 bases and the J gene lost 5 bases, with 18 bases spanning the gap. Germline V gene data show CDR1 as LNHDA and CDR2 as SQIVND (reference sequence).

V usage is TRBV6-1 and J usage is TRBJ2-7, with D perhaps matching TRBD2 (6 bases). This CDR3 has 15 residues. Deletions cut 7 bases from V and 5 bases from J, with 21 bases between. Looked up from germline, CDR1 is MNHNS and CDR2 is SASEGT. CDR3 coding DNA: TGTGCCAGCAACCACCGGGGCGGGATAAGGGACGAGCAGTACTTC. Protein product: CASNHRGGIRDEQYF.

This clonotype occurred once. The chain employs TRBV3-1 and TRBJ2-7; TRBD2 is a possible D gene (6 bases). V lost 0 bases and J lost 5, with 11 bases in between. CDR3 length: 14 residues. Germline V gives CDR1 LGHDT, CDR2 YNNKEL (reference sequence). Written as DNA, the CDR3 is TGTGCCAGCAGCCAAGATCAGGGCGGGAACGAGCAGTACTTC. Translating it yields CASSQDQGGNEQYF.

This clonotype was counted many times. This sequence joins TRBV28 and TRBJ2-7; TRBD1 is a possible D gene (5 bases). V was pared by 6 bases and J by 3 bases, with 9 bases between. The germline V gene has CDR1 MDHEN and CDR2 SYDVKM. This CDR3 has 12 amino acids. CDR3 nucleotides: TGTGCCAGCAGAGGGGATGGCTACGAGCAGTACTTC. The encoded protein is CASRGDGYEQYF.

The chain combines TRBV6-7 with TRBJ2-1; D not certain. TRBV6-7 is assigned to the ORF class and has an uncertain function. The CDR3 extends over 18 amino acids. The ends were cut back, 1 base at V and 1 base at J, with 17 bases in the middle. DNA for the CDR3: TGTGCCAGCAGTTACTTGAAAGAGGACCCACGATCCTACAATGAGCAGTTCTTC. Protein: CASSYLKEDPRSYNEQFF.

The chain joins TRBV20-1 to TRBJ1-5; TRBD1 agrees at 9 bases. V trimming: 3 bases; J trimming: 4 bases; junction bases outside the gene matches: 4. The CDR3 contains 14 residues. CDR1 and CDR2 from the germline V gene are DFQATT and SNEGSKA (reference sequence). The CDR3 here is CSASEGQGNQPQHF. CDR3 nucleotides: TGCAGTGCTAGCGAAGGACAGGGGAATCAGCCCCAGCATTTT.

The chain has TRBV28 and TRBJ2-2; 9 nucleotides match TRBD1. Germline V gene data show CDR1 as MDHEN and CDR2 as SYDVKM. This CDR3 contains 14 residues. V lost 8 bases, J lost 1 base, and 2 bases stayed unmatched. The CDR3 DNA follows: TGTGCCAGCCTGGGACAGGGGAACACCGGGGAGCTGTTTTTT. Protein: CASLGQGNTGELFF.

In this sample, this clonotype turned up many times. J is TRBJ2-3 and V is TRBV20-1; 11 bases are a match to TRBD1. The CDR3 loop spans 15 amino acids. J lost 0 bases, V lost 3 bases, and 2 bases had no gene match. Germline assignment: CDR1 DFQATT and CDR2 SNEGSKA (reference sequence). The CDR3 nucleotides are TGCAGTGCTAGGGACAGGGGGCGAAGCACAGATACGCAGTATTTT. This gives the protein CSARDRGRSTDTQYF.

This clonotype was picked up many times. The gene calls are TRBV7-2 and TRBJ2-1; 11 positions match TRBD2. The CDR3 spans 19 residues. The V segment lost 4 bases and the J segment 0 bases; nucleotides outside the gene matches: 11. Germline V CDR1 and CDR2: SGHTA, FQGNSA. This chain's CDR3 is CASSSPGTSGPRSYNEQFF. CDR3 in DNA: TGTGCCAGCAGCTCCCCCGGGACTAGCGGACCCCGCTCCTACAATGAGCAGTTCTTC.

This clonotype was counted only a few times. The rearrangement joins TRBV11-2 to TRBJ2-7; 12 bases agree with TRBD2. Unmatched junction bases numbered 11, after V lost 5 bases and J lost 6 bases. There are 16 residues in the CDR3. CDR1 and CDR2 from the germline V gene are SGHAT and FQNNGV. The CDR3 bases are TGTGCCAGCAGCGCCCCGACTAGCGGGAGCTCGATCGAGCAGTACTTC. It is translated as CASSAPTSGSSIEQYF.

This clonotype was seen ten or more times. V and J are TRBV6-1 and TRBJ2-1; 10 bases are shared with TRBD2. V was pared by 4 bases and J by 10 bases, with 10 bases of the junction left unmatched. The length of the CDR3 is 15 residues. Germline V gene data show CDR1 as MNHNS and CDR2 as SASEGT. The CDR3 nucleotides read TGTGCCAGCAGTGGGACGGAAGCGGGAGGGAAAGAGCAGTTCTTC. This codes for CASSGTEAGGKEQFF.

The gene calls are TRBV18 and TRBJ2-7, with D perhaps being TRBD1 or TRBD2 (5 bases each). Germline V gene data show CDR1 as KGHSH and CDR2 as LQKENI. This CDR3 spans 13 amino acids. The ends were cut back, 0 bases at V and 9 bases at J, with 12 bases in the middle. CDR3 nucleotide sequence: TGTGCCAGCTCACCACCGGGGCCTCGGGGGCAGTACTTC. Translating it yields CASSPPGPRGQYF.

The gene calls are TRBV30 and TRBJ1-2; unclear D gene. Germline V CDR1 and CDR2: GTSNPN, SVGIG (reference sequence). The CDR3 is 10 amino acids. CDR3 in DNA: TGTACGGCTTTTTACTATGGCTACACCTTC. It is translated as CTAFYYGYTF. Supplemented by reference TRBV30 and TRBJ1-2, the full variable domain reads SQTIHQWPATLVQPVGSPLSLECTVEGTSNPNLYWYRQAAGRGLQLLFYSVGIGQISSEVPQNLSASRPQDRQFILSSKKLLLSDSGFYLCTAFYYGYTFGSGTRLTVV.

There are many counts of this clonotype. The gene calls are TRBV24-1 and TRBJ2-7, with 8 bases fitting TRBD2. V lost 4 bases, J lost 5 bases, and 9 bases stayed unmatched. The CDR3 covers 15 residues. From germline, CDR1 is KGHDR and CDR2 SFDVKD. The CDR3 DNA sequence: TGTGCCACCAGTGACCCCGGACTAGCAGGAGACGAGCAGTACTTC. It yields the protein CATSDPGLAGDEQYF.

This clonotype has a count of ten or more. The chain couples TRBV10-3 to TRBJ1-2; a weak D match, TRBD1 (6 bases). The CDR3 length is 12 residues. Per germline, CDR1 ENHRY and CDR2 SYGVKD. Trimming took off 6 bases at V and 7 bases at J, with 12 bases between the two ends. The CDR3 bases are TGTGCCATCAGCACAGGGTCTTTTGGCTACACCTTC. This translates into CAISTGSFGYTF.

The chain has TRBV28 and TRBJ2-7, with D perhaps given as TRBD1 or TRBD2 (9 bases each). The CDR3 has 17 amino acids. Germline CDR1 is MDHEN and CDR2 is SYDVKM. V lost 7 bases, J lost 2 bases, and 24 bases lay in between. CDR3 loop: CASTPAGGGTGTYEQYF. The CDR3 coding sequence is TGTGCCAGCACACCGGCGGGGGGGGGGACAGGGACCTACGAGCAGTACTTC.

Here the CDR3 reads CASSLLGTASTDTQYF. DNA of the CDR3: TGCGCCAGCAGCTTGTTGGGGACGGCTAGCACAGATACGCAGTATTTT. J is TRBJ2-3 and V is TRBV5-1; possibly TRBD1 or TRBD2 for D (5 bases each). This CDR3 is 16 amino acids long. Looked up from germline, CDR1 is SGHRS and CDR2 is YFSETQ. V lost 1 base, J lost 0 bases, and 12 bases lay in between.

V is TRBV19 and J is TRBJ1-4, with D unresolved. The germline V gene encodes CDR1 LNHDA and CDR2 SQIVND (reference sequence). CDR3 length: 14 residues. V dropped 10 bases and J dropped 0 bases, with 12 bases sitting between them. CDR3 in DNA: TGTGCCACATTATCGACATCAACTAATGAAAAACTGTTTTTT. This codes for CATLSTSTNEKLFF.

This clonotype was counted only a few times. This may arise from a read error, as a much more abundant clone is one base away. The J gene is TRBJ2-1, the V gene TRBV7-9; tentative D call: TRBD1 (5 bases). The V and J ends lost 4 bases and 12 bases respectively, with 22 bases between them. The germline V gene encodes CDR1 SEHNR and CDR2 FQNEAQ (reference sequence). This CDR3 spans 15 amino acids. The DNA of the CDR3 is TGTGCCAGCAGCTCAGACAGCCTCAGTACCGGTGGGCAGTTCTTC. Protein sequence: CASSSDSLSTGGQFF.

The table lists this clonotype with many counts. The chain carries TRBV11-2 and TRBJ2-1, with TRBD2 matching over 12 bases. V lost 5 bases to trimming and J lost 7 bases; unmatched junction nucleotides: 9. Germline V CDR1 and CDR2: SGHAT, FQNNGV. The CDR3 loop spans 16 amino acids. CDR3: CASSLPGLAGINEQFF. In DNA form, the CDR3 reads TGTGCCAGCAGCCTCCCGGGACTAGCGGGTATTAATGAGCAGTTCTTC.

This clonotype came up many times. For the CDR3, the DNA is TGTGCCAGCAGTGCCCTGGGCGGGACCTCGCAGCCCCAGCATTTT. Translated: CASSALGGTSQPQHF. The J gene is TRBJ1-5, the V gene TRBV28, with D maybe TRBD1 (5 bases). The CDR3 contains 15 residues. With 5 bases removed from V and 7 bases from J, the gap between germline ends came to 18 bases. The germline V gene has CDR1 MDHEN and CDR2 SYDVKM. Full variable domain (outside the CDR3, taken from reference TRBV28 and TRBJ1-5): DVKVTQSSRYLVKRTGEKVFLECVQDMDHENMFWYRQDPGLGLRLIYFSYDVKMKEKGDIPEGYSVSREKKERFSLILESASTNQTSMYLCASSALGGTSQPQHFGDGTRLSIL.

This clonotype was detected ten times or more. V gene TRBV28 combines with J gene TRBJ2-7, with 7 bases lining up with TRBD1. The CDR3 is made up of 15 amino acids. J was trimmed by 3 bases and V by 6 bases; bases with no gene match: 11. Germline V gives CDR1 MDHEN, CDR2 SYDVKM. The CDR3 DNA reads TGTGCCAGCAGAAAGGGACAGAGAAGTCGCTACGAGCAGTACTTC. Its protein is CASRKGQRSRYEQYF.

This clonotype was seen repeatedly, ten times or more. The gene calls are TRBV11-2 and TRBJ1-2; no reliable D call. Per the germline V gene, CDR1 is SGHAT and CDR2 is FQNNGV. CDR3 size: 13 residues. V lost 1 base, J lost 5 bases, and 8 bases lay in between. The CDR3 reads CASSLGQSYGYTF. DNA of the CDR3: TGTGCCAGCAGCTTAGGGCAGTCTTATGGCTACACCTTC.

The chain joins TRBV29-1 to TRBJ2-7, with 11 bases identical to TRBD1. The ends lost 4 bases at V and 7 bases at J; junction bases unmatched: 12. Germline V gene sequence: CDR1 SQVTM, CDR2 ANQGSEA. This CDR3 is 15 amino acids long. The CDR3 sequence: CSVVFGDRGSREQYF. CDR3 sequence (DNA): TGCAGCGTTGTCTTTGGGGACAGGGGGTCTCGGGAGCAGTACTTC.

This clonotype was seen at least ten times. The chain uses TRBV6-1 and TRBJ1-6, with D unresolved. The ends were cut back, 8 bases at V and 7 bases at J, with 12 bases in the middle. Germline assignment: CDR1 MNHNS and CDR2 SASEGT. The CDR3 consists of 13 residues. The CDR3 coding sequence is TGTGCCAGCTTGGTCGGCGGGAATTCACCCCTCCACTTT. It translates to CASLVGGNSPLHF.